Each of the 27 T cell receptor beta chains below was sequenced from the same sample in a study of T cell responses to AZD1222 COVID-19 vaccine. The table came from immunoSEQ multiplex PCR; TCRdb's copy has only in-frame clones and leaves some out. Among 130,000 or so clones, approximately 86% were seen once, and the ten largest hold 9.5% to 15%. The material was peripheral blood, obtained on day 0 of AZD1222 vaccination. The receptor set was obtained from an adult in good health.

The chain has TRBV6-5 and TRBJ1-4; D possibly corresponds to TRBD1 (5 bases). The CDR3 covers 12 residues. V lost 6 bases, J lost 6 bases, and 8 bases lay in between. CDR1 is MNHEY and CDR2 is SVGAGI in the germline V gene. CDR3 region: CASRQGHEKLFF. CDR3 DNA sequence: TGTGCCAGCAGGCAGGGCCATGAAAAACTGTTTTTT.

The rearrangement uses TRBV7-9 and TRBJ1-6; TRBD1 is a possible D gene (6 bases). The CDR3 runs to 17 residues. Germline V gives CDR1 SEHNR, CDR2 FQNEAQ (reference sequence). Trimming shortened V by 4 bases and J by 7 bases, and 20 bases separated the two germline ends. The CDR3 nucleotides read TGTGCCAGCAGCTCCCGACCGGGACAAAGAGACAATTCACCCCTCCACTTT. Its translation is CASSSRPGQRDNSPLHF.

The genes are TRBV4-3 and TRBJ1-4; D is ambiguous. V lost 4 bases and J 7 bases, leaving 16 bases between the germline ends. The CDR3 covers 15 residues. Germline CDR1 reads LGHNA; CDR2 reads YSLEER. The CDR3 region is CASSLTSGSSEKLFF. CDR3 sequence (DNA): TGCGCCAGCAGCCTCACGTCGGGCAGTAGTGAAAAACTGTTTTTT.

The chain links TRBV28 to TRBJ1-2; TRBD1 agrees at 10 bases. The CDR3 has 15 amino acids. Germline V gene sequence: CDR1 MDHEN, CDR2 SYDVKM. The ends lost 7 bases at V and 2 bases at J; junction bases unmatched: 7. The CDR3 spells CASNTGQGPNYGYTF. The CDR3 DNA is TGTGCCAGCAATACGGGACAGGGGCCCAACTATGGCTACACCTTC.

Here the CDR3 DNA reads TGTGCCATCAGTGGGACTAGCGGGGGTTTTACAGATACGCAGTATTTT. This gives the protein CAISGTSGGFTDTQYF. The chain employs TRBV10-3 and TRBJ2-3; TRBD2 matches at 13 bases. J gave up 3 bases and V 4 bases, and 4 bases lay outside the gene matches. The CDR3 runs 16 residues. Germline V gene sequence: CDR1 ENHRY, CDR2 SYGVKD.

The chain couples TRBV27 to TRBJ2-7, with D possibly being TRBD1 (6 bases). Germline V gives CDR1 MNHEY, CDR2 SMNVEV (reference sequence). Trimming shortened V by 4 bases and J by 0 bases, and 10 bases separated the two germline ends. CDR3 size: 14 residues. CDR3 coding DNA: TGTGCCAGCAGTTCGCACAGGGACTCCTACGAGCAGTACTTC. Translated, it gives CASSSHRDSYEQYF.

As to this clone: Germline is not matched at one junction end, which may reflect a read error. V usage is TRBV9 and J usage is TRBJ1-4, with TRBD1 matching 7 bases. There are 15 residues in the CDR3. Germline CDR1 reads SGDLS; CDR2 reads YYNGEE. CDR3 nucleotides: TGTGCCAGCAGCGAGGGGGGACAGAGTAATGATAAACTGTTTTTT. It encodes CASSEGGQSNDKLFF.

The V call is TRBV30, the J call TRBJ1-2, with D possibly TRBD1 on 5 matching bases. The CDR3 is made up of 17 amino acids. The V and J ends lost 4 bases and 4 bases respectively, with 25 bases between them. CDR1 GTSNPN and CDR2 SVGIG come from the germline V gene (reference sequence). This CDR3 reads CAWTFPYPGLRTYGYTF. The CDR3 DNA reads TGTGCCTGGACTTTCCCATATCCGGGACTGAGAACCTATGGCTACACCTTC.

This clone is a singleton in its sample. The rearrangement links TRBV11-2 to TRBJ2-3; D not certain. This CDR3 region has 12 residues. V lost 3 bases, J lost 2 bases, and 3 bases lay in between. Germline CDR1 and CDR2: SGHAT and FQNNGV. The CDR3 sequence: CASSFVTDTQYF. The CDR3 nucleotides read TGTGCCAGCAGCTTTGTCACAGATACGCAGTATTTT.

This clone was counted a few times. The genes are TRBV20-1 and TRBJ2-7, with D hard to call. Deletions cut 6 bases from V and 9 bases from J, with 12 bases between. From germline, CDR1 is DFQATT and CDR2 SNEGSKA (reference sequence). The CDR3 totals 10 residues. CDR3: CSALLERQYF. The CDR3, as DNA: TGCAGTGCGTTGCTAGAAAGGCAGTACTTC.

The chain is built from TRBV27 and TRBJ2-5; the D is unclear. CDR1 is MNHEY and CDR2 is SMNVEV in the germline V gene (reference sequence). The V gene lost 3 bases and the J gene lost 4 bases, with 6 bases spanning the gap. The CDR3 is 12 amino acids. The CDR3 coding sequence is TGTGCCAGCAGTTTTGTGGGAGAGACCCAGTACTTC. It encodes CASSFVGETQYF.

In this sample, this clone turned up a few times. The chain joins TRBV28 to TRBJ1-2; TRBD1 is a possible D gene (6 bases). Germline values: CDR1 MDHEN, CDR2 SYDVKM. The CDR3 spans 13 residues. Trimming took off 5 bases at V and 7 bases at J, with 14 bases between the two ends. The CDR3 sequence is CASSQTQGPGYTF. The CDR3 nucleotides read TGTGCCAGCAGTCAAACACAGGGTCCTGGCTACACCTTC.

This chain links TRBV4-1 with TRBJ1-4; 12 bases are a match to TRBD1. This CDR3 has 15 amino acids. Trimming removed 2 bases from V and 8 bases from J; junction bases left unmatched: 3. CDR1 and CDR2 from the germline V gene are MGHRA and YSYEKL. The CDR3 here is CASSQTGTGGEKLFF. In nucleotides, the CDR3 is TGCGCCAGCAGCCAAACCGGGACAGGGGGCGAAAAACTGTTTTTT.

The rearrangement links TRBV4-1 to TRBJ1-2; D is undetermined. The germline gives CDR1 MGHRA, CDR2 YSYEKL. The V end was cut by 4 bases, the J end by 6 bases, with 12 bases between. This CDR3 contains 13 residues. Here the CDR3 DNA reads TGCGCCAGCAGCCTGGACGGAGCTGATGGCTACACCTTC. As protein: CASSLDGADGYTF.

The DNA for the CDR3 is TGTGCCAGCAGTAGAACGACAGGGGGCTCCTACAATGAGCAGTTCTTC. Its protein is CASSRTTGGSYNEQFF. This chain joins TRBV2 and TRBJ2-1; 9 nucleotides agree with TRBD1. After removal of 5 bases from V and 0 bases from J, the junction contained 5 bases not matched to a gene. Per the germline V gene, CDR1 is SNHLY and CDR2 is FYNNEI. This CDR3 has 16 amino acids.

The CDR3 DNA reads as TGTGCCAGTAGTATAGATCGAGGAACAGGCACACGGTTCTTC. Protein product: CASSIDRGTGTRFF. The chain combines TRBV19 with TRBJ2-1; D possibly corresponds to TRBD1 (5 bases). The CDR3 contains 14 residues. Trimming cost V 0 bases and J 15 bases, with 18 bases left between them. CDR1 and CDR2 from the germline V gene are LNHDA and SQIVND (reference sequence).

The CDR3 spells CSVAPQSGHEKLFF. CDR3 nucleotides: TGCAGCGTTGCCCCACAAAGCGGGCATGAAAAACTGTTTTTT. The chain carries TRBV29-1 and TRBJ1-4; the D is unclear. V was shortened by 4 bases and J by 6 bases, with 15 bases between the two germline ends. In germline, CDR1 is SQVTM, CDR2 ANQGSEA. This CDR3 has 14 residues.

The CDR3 DNA follows: TGCGCCAGCAGCCAAGATCGGGGGGCTTTCATCGGGGAGCTGTTTTTT. It codes for CASSQDRGAFIGELFF. The chain recombines TRBV4-3 with TRBJ2-2; a weak D match, TRBD2 (7 bases). The germline gives CDR1 LGHNA, CDR2 YSLEER. The V gene lost 0 bases and the J gene lost 7 bases, with 15 bases spanning the gap. The CDR3 runs to 16 residues.

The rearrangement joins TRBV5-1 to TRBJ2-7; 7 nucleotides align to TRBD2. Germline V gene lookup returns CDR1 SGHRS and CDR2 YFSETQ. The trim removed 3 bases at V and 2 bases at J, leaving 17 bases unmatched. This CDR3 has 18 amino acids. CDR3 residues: CASSWVFRTTGGTYEQYF. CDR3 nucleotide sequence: TGCGCCAGCAGCTGGGTCTTTCGGACAACGGGAGGTACCTACGAGCAGTACTTC. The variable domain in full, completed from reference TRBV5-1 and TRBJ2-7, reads KAGVTQTPRYLIKTRGQQVTLSCSPISGHRSVSWYQQTPGQGLQFLFEYFSETQRNKGNFPGRFSGRQFSNSRSEMNVSTLELGDSALYLCASSWVFRTTGGTYEQYFGPGTRLTVT.

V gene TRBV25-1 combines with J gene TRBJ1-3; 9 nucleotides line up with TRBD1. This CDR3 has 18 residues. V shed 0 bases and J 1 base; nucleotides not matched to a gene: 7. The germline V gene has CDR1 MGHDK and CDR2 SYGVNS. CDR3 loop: CASSEYRGQGVSGNTIYF. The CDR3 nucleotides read TGTGCCAGCAGTGAATATCGGGGACAGGGAGTATCTGGAAACACCATATATTTT.

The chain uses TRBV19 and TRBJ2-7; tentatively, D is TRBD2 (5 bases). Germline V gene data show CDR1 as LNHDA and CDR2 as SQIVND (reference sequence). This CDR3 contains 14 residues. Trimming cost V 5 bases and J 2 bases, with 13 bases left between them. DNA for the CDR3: TGTGCCAGTAGTTCTGCCCGGGGTCCCTACGAGCAGTACTTC. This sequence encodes CASSSARGPYEQYF.

The CDR3 bases are TGTGCTAGTGCCAATAACTATGGCTACACCTTC. It yields the protein CASANNYGYTF. V is TRBV12-5 and J is TRBJ1-2; D is undetermined. V was shortened by 7 bases and J by 1 base, with 4 bases between the two germline ends. Germline CDR1 is LGHNT and CDR2 is FRNRAP. The CDR3 covers 11 residues.

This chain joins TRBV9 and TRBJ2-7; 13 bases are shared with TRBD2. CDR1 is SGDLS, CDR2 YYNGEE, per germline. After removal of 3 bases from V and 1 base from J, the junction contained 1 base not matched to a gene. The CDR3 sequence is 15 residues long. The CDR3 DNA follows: TGTGCCAGCAGCGAGGGACTAGCGGGGTCCTACGAGCAGTACTTC. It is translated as CASSEGLAGSYEQYF.

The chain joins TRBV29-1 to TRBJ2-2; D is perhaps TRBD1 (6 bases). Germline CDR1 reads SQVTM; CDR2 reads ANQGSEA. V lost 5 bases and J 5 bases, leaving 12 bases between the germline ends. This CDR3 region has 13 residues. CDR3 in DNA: TGCAGCGTTACTGGACAGCCTACCGGGGAGCTGTTTTTT. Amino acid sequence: CSVTGQPTGELFF.

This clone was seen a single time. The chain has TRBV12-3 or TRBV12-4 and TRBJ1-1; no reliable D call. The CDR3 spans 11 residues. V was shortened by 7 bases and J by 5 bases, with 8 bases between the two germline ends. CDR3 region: CASKWATEAFF. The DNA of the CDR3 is TGTGCCAGCAAGTGGGCGACTGAAGCTTTCTTT.

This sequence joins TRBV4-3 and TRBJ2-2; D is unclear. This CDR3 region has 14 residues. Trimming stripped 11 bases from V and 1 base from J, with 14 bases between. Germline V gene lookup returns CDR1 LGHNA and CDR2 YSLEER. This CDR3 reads CAASIGWNTGELFF. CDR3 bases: TGCGCCGCCTCGATAGGATGGAACACCGGGGAGCTGTTTTTT.

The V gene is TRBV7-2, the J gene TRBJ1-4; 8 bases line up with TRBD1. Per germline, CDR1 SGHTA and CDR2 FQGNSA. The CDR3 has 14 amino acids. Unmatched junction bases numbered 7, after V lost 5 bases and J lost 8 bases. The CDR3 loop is CASSQDRGREKLFF. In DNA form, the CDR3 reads TGTGCCAGCAGCCAAGACAGGGGACGGGAAAAACTGTTTTTT.